The clone carrying this T cell receptor (beta chain) was seen only once. This record belongs to a study of blood T cell repertoires in COVID-19. The CDR3 spans 14 residues. V was pared by 6 bases and J by 6 bases, with 15 bases between. CDR1 is MNHEY and CDR2 is SVGAGI in the germline V gene. TCRdb's table, derived via immunoSEQ multiplex PCR, lists solely in-frame clones and lacks some. This table holds 100,000 to 150,000 clones, over 75% found once. This sequence originates from an elderly woman with acute or convalescent COVID-19. Sequencing was carried out using peripheral blood. The chain is built from TRBV6-5 and TRBJ1-5; a weak D match, TRBD1 (6 bases). The DNA of the CDR3 is TGTGCCAGCAGCGACGTCGGGGGGCTTCAGCCCCAGCATTTT. As protein: CASSDVGGLQPQHF.